This TCR beta chain was obtained from a study of blood T cell repertoires in COVID-19. In the study overall: Whether acute or convalescent, the COVID-19 samples came from the United States, Italy and Spain. The cDNA or gDNA used as material had been derived from T cells, B-cell-depleted T cells, or PBMCs.

The table came from immunoSEQ multiplex PCR; TCRdb's copy has only in-frame clones and leaves some out. The table has a few hundred thousand clones, roughly 84% seen once. This CDR3 is built from 14 residues. Between the trimmed V and J ends, which lost 0 bases and 0 bases, there was a span of 6 bases. Germline V lookup: CDR1 MNHEY, CDR2 SVGAGI. This chain uses TRBV6-5 with TRBJ2-7; D unresolved. The receptor comes from a woman aged 18 to 35 with acute or convalescent COVID-19. Sequenced material: peripheral blood. CDR3 sequence (DNA): TGTGCCAGCAGTTACTCGAGAGACTCCTACGAGCAGTACTTC. This sequence encodes CASSYSRDSYEQYF.